Below, 25 T cell receptor beta chains from the same sample are listed, as sequenced in a study of blood T cells in healthy people across ages. Combining a sample-barcoded 5' primer with a J-beta primer mix, a second PCR ran for roughly 7 to 12 cycles. MiXCR, applied by TCRdb to the 5' RACE reads, yields one record per CDR3 protein. The table includes 1.2 million to 1.5 million distinct CDR3 sequences, 35% to 45% detected once. Sample: blood. These receptor sequences come from a young woman in good health.

The genes are TRBV30 and TRBJ1-2; TRBD1 might be the D (6 bases). The germline V gene has CDR1 GTSNPN and CDR2 SVGIG (reference sequence). This CDR3 has 13 amino acids. The CDR3 bases are TGTGTCCTCAGGAACCTGAACAGGGACGGCTACACCTTC. Its translation: CVLRNLNRDGYTF.

This chain connects TRBV27 to TRBJ1-5; 8 nucleotides align to TRBD1. With V trimmed by 5 bases and J by 7 bases, 4 bases remained unmatched. The germline gives CDR1 MNHEY, CDR2 SMNVEV (reference sequence). The CDR3 is 13 amino acids. The CDR3 DNA is TGTGCCAGCAGTACGGACAGGGTCCAGCCCCAGCATTTT. Protein product: CASSTDRVQPQHF.

There are a few counts of this clonotype. The J gene is TRBJ2-1, the V gene TRBV5-1, with 7 positions matching TRBD2. The ends lost 4 bases at V and 0 bases at J; junction bases unmatched: 4. Germline V gene data show CDR1 as SGHRS and CDR2 as YFSETQ. The CDR3 spans 15 residues. The CDR3 loop reads CASSVSGHSYNEQFF. The DNA of the CDR3 is TGCGCCAGCAGCGTTAGCGGGCACTCCTACAATGAGCAGTTCTTC.

The chain employs TRBV3-1 and TRBJ2-7; 8 nucleotides match TRBD2. Trimming took 3 bases from V and 7 from J; bases not matched to a gene: 11. Looked up from germline, CDR1 is LGHDT and CDR2 is YNNKEL (reference sequence). The CDR3 is 15 amino acids. This CDR3 is CASSHSGRSHNEQYF. The CDR3 DNA reads TGTGCCAGCAGCCACAGCGGGAGAAGCCACAATGAGCAGTACTTC.

This chain joins TRBV29-1 and TRBJ1-2; the D is unclear. The CDR3 contains 14 residues. Trimming took 7 bases from V and 4 from J, leaving 19 bases between them. Germline assignment: CDR1 SQVTM and CDR2 ANQGSEA. The CDR3 is CSAPRALPGYGYTF. The CDR3 DNA follows: TGCAGCGCCCCAAGGGCCTTACCTGGCTATGGCTACACCTTC.

The table lists this clonotype with a few counts. V is TRBV7-2 and J is TRBJ1-5; D is perhaps TRBD1 (6 bases). CDR1 and CDR2 (germline): SGHTA, FQGNSA. With 5 bases removed from V and 7 bases from J, the gap between germline ends came to 18 bases. The CDR3 is 15 residues long. DNA of the CDR3: TGTGCCAGCAGCGCTTCTGGGGGGCGCGAGCAGCCCCAGCATTTT. As protein: CASSASGGREQPQHF.

The genes are TRBV6-1 and TRBJ2-5; the match to TRBD1 covers 10 bases. V gave up 5 bases and J gave up 5 bases; unmatched junction bases: 14. CDR3 length equals 17 residues. Per the germline V gene, CDR1 is MNHNS and CDR2 is SASEGT. CDR3 sequence (DNA): TGTGCCAGCAGTCCACAAATGCCGGGACAGGGGCCGGAGACCCAGTACTTC. Residues: CASSPQMPGQGPETQYF.

V gene TRBV9 combines with J gene TRBJ2-5, with 7 nucleotides matching TRBD2. Germline V lookup: CDR1 SGDLS, CDR2 YYNGEE. This CDR3 comprises 16 residues. With 0 bases clipped from V and 11 bases from J, the junction kept 16 bases outside the gene matches. CDR3 amino acids: CASSVERQRGSNEQYF. CDR3 nucleotide sequence: TGTGCCAGCAGCGTAGAAAGGCAGCGGGGAAGCAATGAGCAGTACTTC.

Comment on this clonotype: The junction does not match germline at one end; this may be a read error. V usage is TRBV20-1 and J usage is TRBJ2-7; 11 bases are a match to TRBD2. This CDR3 is 16 amino acids long. In germline, CDR1 is DFQATT, CDR2 SNEGSKA (reference sequence). CDR3 protein: CSARGSGTSGGHEQSF. The DNA for the CDR3 is TGCAGTGCTAGAGGTTCAGGGACTAGCGGCGGTCATGAGCAGTCCTTC.

Remarks on this clonotype: A much larger clone differs from this one at a single base, so this may be a read error. The chain recombines TRBV2 with TRBJ2-4, with D maybe TRBD2 (6 bases). Germline assignment: CDR1 SNHLY and CDR2 FYNNEI. CDR3 length: 15 residues. CDR3 DNA sequence: TGTGCCAGCAGTCCCGGAGGGGTAGCCAAAAACAGTCAGTACTTC. As protein: CASSPGGVAKNSQYF.

This clonotype was seen only once. The chain employs TRBV29-1 and TRBJ2-3; D remains ambiguous. The CDR3 sequence is 12 residues long. V was pared by 3 bases and J by 5 bases, with 9 bases between. Germline loops: CDR1 SQVTM, CDR2 ANQGSEA. This chain's CDR3 is CSVEGNKDTQYF. CDR3 sequence (DNA): TGCAGCGTTGAGGGGAACAAAGATACGCAGTATTTT.

There are a few counts of this clonotype. The V gene is TRBV28, the J gene TRBJ1-5; D ambiguous. Trimming pared 7 bases from V and 2 bases from J, leaving 15 bases between. In germline, CDR1 is MDHEN, CDR2 SYDVKM. The CDR3 covers 15 residues. The CDR3 sequence: CASNSPSGGNQPQHF. The CDR3, as DNA: TGTGCCAGCAATTCACCCTCCGGGGGCAATCAGCCCCAGCATTTT.

There are a few counts of this clonotype. The chain couples TRBV6-5 to TRBJ1-2; 9 bases are a match to TRBD1. Germline V gene data show CDR1 as MNHEY and CDR2 as SVGAGI. CDR3 size: 14 residues. The V and J ends lost 6 bases and 4 bases, in that order; junction bases with no gene match: 6. CDR3 bases: TGTGCCAGCAGCGGGGGACAGGGAGTCTATGGCTACACCTTC. The encoded protein is CASSGGQGVYGYTF.

The chain couples TRBV14 to TRBJ2-7; D is uncertain. The CDR3 is made up of 18 amino acids. Germline lookup yields CDR1 SGHDN and CDR2 FVKESK. V was pared by 2 bases and J by 7 bases, with 27 bases between. CDR3 sequence reads: CASSQTISSKRSYNEQYF. CDR3 DNA sequence: TGTGCCAGCAGCCAAACTATCTCATCTAAGCGTTCCTACAATGAGCAGTACTTC.

The rearrangement joins TRBV12-3 or TRBV12-4 to TRBJ2-2; TRBD2 matches 7 bases. V shed 8 bases, J shed 5 bases, and the junction held 2 bases outside the gene matches. The CDR3 extends over 12 amino acids. The CDR3 region has the DNA TGTGCCAGCCACGGGAGGACCGGGGAGCTGTTTTTT. It translates to CASHGRTGELFF.

With regard to this clonotype: A read error may explain this, as a much larger clone is one base away. The chain is built from TRBV7-2 and TRBJ2-1, with TRBD2 identical over 9 bases. CDR3 length: 15 residues. The V gene's germline CDR1 is SGHTA and CDR2 FQGNSA. CDR3 amino acids: CASGLASGTYNEQFF. CDR3 DNA sequence: TGTGCCAGCGGCTTAGCTAGCGGGACATACAATGAGCAGTTCTTC.

This clonotype appeared a few times. This chain uses TRBV11-2 with TRBJ2-2; unclear D gene. V lost 0 bases, J lost 5 bases, and 7 bases lay in between. This CDR3 contains 14 residues. Germline values: CDR1 SGHAT, CDR2 FQNNGV. The CDR3 DNA reads TGTGCCAGCAGCTTAGATGCAGCTACCGGGGAGCTGTTTTTT. Its protein product is CASSLDAATGELFF. The entire variable domain, with the rest obtained from reference TRBV11-2 and TRBJ2-2, is as follows: EAGVAQSPRYKIIEKRQSVAFWCNPISGHATLYWYQQILGQGPKLLIQFQNNGVVDDSQLPKDRFSAERLKGVDSTLKIQPAKLEDSAVYLCASSLDAATGELFFGEGSRLTVL.

This clonotype showed up just a few times. The CDR3 sequence is CASSQPGLAGPQETQYF. DNA of the CDR3: TGCGCCAGCAGCCAACCTGGACTAGCGGGACCACAAGAGACCCAGTACTTC. The rearrangement joins TRBV4-1 to TRBJ2-5; 12 bases align to TRBD2. Trimming took 2 bases from V and 2 from J; bases not matched to a gene: 6. Germline lookup yields CDR1 MGHRA and CDR2 YSYEKL. The length of the CDR3 is 17 residues.

This clonotype was recorded a few times. The chain joins TRBV6-5 to TRBJ1-6; 7 nucleotides align to TRBD1. The V and J ends lost 7 bases and 0 bases, in that order; junction bases with no gene match: 6. The CDR3 covers 16 residues. The germline V gene has CDR1 MNHEY and CDR2 SVGAGI. The DNA of the CDR3 is TGTGCCAGCACCCCAGGGGGTTACTCCTATAATTCACCCCTCCACTTT. This encodes CASTPGGYSYNSPLHF.

This clonotype was observed a few times. The gene calls are TRBV6-6 and TRBJ1-2, with unresolved D. This CDR3 spans 11 amino acids. V was trimmed by 7 bases and J by 8 bases, leaving 11 bases between them. Germline V gene sequence: CDR1 MNHNY, CDR2 SVGAGI (reference sequence). The CDR3 DNA reads TGTGCCAGCACCGACGGTTTAGGCTACACCTTC. Translated, it gives CASTDGLGYTF.

The rearrangement uses TRBV5-8 and TRBJ2-5; TRBD2 is a possible D gene (5 bases). Trimming cost V 4 bases and J 11 bases, with 24 bases left between them. Germline lookup yields CDR1 SGHTS and CDR2 YDEGEE. This CDR3 contains 15 residues. This chain's CDR3 is CASSGRGWQNNEQYF. Written as DNA, the CDR3 is TGTGCCAGCAGCGGACGCGGGTGGCAGAACAATGAGCAGTACTTC.

The chain carries TRBV11-2 and TRBJ2-3; a possible D gene is TRBD2 (6 bases). The V gene lost 6 bases and the J gene lost 1 base, with 11 bases spanning the gap. Looked up from germline, CDR1 is SGHAT and CDR2 is FQNNGV. The CDR3 has 14 amino acids. Written as DNA, the CDR3 is TGTGCCAGCAGTGTGGAGGGCCGCACAGATACGCAGTATTTT. It yields the protein CASSVEGRTDTQYF.

This clonotype is a singleton in its sample. The chain carries TRBV29-1 and TRBJ1-2, with D perhaps matching TRBD1 (5 bases). The CDR3 consists of 15 residues. The V end was cut by 6 bases, the J end by 1 base, with 18 bases between. From germline, CDR1 is SQVTM and CDR2 ANQGSEA. CDR3 sequence: CSVQGIRDFNYGYTF. CDR3 DNA sequence: TGCAGCGTACAAGGGATCAGGGACTTTAACTATGGCTACACCTTC. The entire variable domain, with the rest obtained from reference TRBV29-1 and TRBJ1-2, is as follows: SAVISQKPSRDICQRGTSLTIQCQVDSQVTMMFWYRQQPGQSLTLIATANQGSEATYESGFVIDKFPISRPNLTFSTLTVSNMSPEDSSIYLCSVQGIRDFNYGYTFGSGTRLTVV.

This clonotype was counted only a few times. The rearrangement uses TRBV6-5 and TRBJ2-7, with 8 bases identical to TRBD2. Germline V gives CDR1 MNHEY, CDR2 SVGAGI. This CDR3 comprises 15 residues. V lost 0 bases and J lost 4; bases outside the gene matches: 5. The CDR3 DNA reads as TGTGCCAGCAGTTACTCGAGCGGGAGAGGGTACGAGCAGTACTTC. It translates to CASSYSSGRGYEQYF.

The chain links TRBV18 to TRBJ1-4; D remains ambiguous. CDR1 and CDR2 from the germline V gene are KGHSH and LQKENI. The CDR3 runs 14 residues. V gave up 2 bases and J gave up 8 bases, with 12 bases separating them. The DNA for the CDR3 is TGTGCCAGCTCACCATCAACCCGCGGGGAAAAACTGTTTTTT. This gives the protein CASSPSTRGEKLFF.